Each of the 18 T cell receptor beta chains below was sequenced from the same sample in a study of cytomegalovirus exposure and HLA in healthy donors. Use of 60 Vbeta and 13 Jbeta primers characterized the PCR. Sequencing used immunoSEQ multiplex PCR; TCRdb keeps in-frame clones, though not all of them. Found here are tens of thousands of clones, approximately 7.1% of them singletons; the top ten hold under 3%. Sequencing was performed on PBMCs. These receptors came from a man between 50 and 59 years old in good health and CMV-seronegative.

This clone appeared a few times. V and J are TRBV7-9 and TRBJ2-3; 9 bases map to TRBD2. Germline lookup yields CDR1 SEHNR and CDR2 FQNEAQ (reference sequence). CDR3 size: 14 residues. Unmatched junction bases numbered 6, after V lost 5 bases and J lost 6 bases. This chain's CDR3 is CASSRGGASDTQYF. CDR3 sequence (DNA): TGTGCCAGCAGCCGCGGGGGGGCATCGGATACGCAGTATTTT. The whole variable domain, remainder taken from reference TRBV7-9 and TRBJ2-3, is DTGVSQNPRHKITKRGQNVTFRCDPISEHNRLYWYRQTLGQGPEFLTYFQNEAQLEKSRLLSDRFSAERPKGSFSTLEIQRTEQGDSAMYLCASSRGGASDTQYFGPGTRLTVL.

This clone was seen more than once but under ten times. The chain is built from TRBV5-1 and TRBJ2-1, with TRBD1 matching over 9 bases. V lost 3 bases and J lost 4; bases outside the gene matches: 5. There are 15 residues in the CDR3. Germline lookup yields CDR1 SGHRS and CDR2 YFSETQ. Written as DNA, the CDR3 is TGCGCCAGCAGCTACCGGGACAGGGAGTACAATGAGCAGTTCTTC. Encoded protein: CASSYRDREYNEQFF.

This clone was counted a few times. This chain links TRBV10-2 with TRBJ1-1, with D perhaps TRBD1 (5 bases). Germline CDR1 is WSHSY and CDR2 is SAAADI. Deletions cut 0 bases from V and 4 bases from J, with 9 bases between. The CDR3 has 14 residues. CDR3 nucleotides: TGCGCCAGCAGTGAGTCGTGGGGCGGCACTGAAGCTTTCTTT. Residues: CASSESWGGTEAFF.

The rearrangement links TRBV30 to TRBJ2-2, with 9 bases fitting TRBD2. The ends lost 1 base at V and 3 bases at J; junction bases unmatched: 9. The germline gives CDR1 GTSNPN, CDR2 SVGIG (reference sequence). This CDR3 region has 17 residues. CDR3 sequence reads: CAWSASRIAGDTGELFF. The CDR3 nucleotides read TGTGCCTGGAGTGCCTCGAGGATAGCGGGAGACACCGGGGAGCTGTTTTTT.

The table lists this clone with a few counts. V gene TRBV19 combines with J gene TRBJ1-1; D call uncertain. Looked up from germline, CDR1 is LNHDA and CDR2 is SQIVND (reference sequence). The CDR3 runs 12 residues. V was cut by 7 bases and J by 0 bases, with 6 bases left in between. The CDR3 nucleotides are TGTGCCAGTAAGGAGATGAACACTGAAGCTTTCTTT. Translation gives CASKEMNTEAFF.

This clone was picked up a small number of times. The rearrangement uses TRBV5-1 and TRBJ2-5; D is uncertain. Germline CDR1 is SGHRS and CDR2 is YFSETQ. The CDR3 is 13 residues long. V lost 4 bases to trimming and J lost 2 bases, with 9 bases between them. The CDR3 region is CASSSSRQETQYF. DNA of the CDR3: TGCGCCAGCAGCAGTTCACGGCAAGAGACCCAGTACTTC. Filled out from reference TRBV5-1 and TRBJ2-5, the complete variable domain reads KAGVTQTPRYLIKTRGQQVTLSCSPISGHRSVSWYQQTPGQGLQFLFEYFSETQRNKGNFPGRFSGRQFSNSRSEMNVSTLELGDSALYLCASSSSRQETQYFGPGTRLLVL.

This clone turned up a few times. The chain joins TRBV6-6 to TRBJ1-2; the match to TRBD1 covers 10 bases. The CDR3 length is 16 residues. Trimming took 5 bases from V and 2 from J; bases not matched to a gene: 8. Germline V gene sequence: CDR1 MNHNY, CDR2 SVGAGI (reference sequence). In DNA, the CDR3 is TGTGCCAGCAGTCTTACCAAGACAGGGGGCAACTATGGCTACACCTTC. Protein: CASSLTKTGGNYGYTF.

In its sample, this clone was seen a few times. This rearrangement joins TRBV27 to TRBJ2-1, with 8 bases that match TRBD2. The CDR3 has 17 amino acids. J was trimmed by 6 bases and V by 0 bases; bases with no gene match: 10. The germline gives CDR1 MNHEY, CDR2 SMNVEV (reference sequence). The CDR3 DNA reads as TGTGCCAGCAGTTTATCGAATCGGGGGGGCCTCCCCAATGAGCAGTTCTTC. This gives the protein CASSLSNRGGLPNEQFF.

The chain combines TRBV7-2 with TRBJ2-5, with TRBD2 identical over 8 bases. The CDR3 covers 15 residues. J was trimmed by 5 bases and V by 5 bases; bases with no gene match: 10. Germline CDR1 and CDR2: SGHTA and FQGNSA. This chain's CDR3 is CASSPTGTRWETQYF. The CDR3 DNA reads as TGTGCCAGCAGCCCAACCGGGACTAGATGGGAGACCCAGTACTTC.

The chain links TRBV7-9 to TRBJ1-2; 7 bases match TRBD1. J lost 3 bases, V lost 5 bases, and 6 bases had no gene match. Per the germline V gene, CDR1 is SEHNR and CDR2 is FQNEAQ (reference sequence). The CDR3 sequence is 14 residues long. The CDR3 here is CASSARQGYYGYTF. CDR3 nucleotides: TGTGCCAGCAGCGCCAGACAGGGCTACTATGGCTACACCTTC.

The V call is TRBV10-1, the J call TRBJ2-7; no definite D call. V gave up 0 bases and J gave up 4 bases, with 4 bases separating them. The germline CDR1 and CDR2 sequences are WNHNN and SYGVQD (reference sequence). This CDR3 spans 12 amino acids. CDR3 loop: CASSESSYEQYF. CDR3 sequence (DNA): TGCGCCAGCAGTGAGTCGTCTTACGAGCAGTACTTC.

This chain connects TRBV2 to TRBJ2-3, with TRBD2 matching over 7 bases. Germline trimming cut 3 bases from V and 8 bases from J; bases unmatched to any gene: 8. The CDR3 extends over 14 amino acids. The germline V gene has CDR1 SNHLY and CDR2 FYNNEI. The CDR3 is CASSDYSGIGTQYF. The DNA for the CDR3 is TGTGCCAGCAGTGACTACAGCGGGATTGGTACGCAGTATTTT.

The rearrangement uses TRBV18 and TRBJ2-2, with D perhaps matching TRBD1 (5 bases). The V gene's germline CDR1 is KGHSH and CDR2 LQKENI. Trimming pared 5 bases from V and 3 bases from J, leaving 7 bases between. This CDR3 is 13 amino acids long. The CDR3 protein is CASSKGDTGELFF. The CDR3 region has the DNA TGTGCCAGCTCAAAAGGGGACACCGGGGAGCTGTTTTTT. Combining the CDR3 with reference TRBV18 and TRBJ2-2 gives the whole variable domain NAGVMQNPRHLVRRRGQEARLRCSPMKGHSHVYWYRQLPEEGLKFMVYLQKENIIDESGMPKERFSAEFPKEGPSILRIQQVVRGDSAAYFCASSKGDTGELFFGEGSRLTVL.

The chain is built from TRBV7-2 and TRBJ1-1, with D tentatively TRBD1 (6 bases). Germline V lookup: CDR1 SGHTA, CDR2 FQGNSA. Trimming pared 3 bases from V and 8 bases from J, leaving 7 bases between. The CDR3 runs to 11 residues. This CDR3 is CASSLDSEAFF. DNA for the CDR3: TGTGCCAGCAGCTTGGACAGCGAAGCTTTCTTT.

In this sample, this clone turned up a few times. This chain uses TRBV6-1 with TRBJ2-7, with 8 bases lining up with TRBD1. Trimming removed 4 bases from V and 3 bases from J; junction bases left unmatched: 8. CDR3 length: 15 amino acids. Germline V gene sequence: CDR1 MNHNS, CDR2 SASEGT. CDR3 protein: CASSVPGQGIYEQYF. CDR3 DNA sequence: TGTGCCAGCAGTGTCCCTGGACAGGGCATCTACGAGCAGTACTTC.

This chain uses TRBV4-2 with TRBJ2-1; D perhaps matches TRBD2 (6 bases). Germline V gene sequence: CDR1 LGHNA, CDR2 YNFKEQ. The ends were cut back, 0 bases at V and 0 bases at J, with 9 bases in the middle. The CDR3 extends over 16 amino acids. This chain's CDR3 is CASSQDRDSSYNEQFF. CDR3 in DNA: TGTGCCAGCAGCCAAGATCGGGACTCCTCCTACAATGAGCAGTTCTTC.

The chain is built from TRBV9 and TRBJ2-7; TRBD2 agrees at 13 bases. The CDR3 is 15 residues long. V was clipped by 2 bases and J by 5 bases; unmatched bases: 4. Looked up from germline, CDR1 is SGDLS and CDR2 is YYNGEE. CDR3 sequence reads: CASSVTSGGAHEQYF. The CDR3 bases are TGTGCCAGCAGCGTTACTAGCGGGGGGGCCCACGAGCAGTACTTC.

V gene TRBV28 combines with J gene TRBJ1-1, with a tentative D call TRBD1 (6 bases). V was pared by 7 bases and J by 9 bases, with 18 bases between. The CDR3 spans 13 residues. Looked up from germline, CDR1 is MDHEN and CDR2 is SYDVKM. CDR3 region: CASTQQGFGKAFF. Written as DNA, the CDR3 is TGTGCCAGCACCCAACAGGGATTTGGGAAAGCTTTCTTT.